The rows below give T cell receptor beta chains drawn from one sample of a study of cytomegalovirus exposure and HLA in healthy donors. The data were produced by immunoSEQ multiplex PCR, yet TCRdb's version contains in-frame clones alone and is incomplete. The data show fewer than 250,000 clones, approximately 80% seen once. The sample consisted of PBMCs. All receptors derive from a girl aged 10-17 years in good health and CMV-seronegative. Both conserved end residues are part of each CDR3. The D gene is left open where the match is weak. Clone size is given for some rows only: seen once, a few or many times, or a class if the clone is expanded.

CASDKQGGGETQYF	TGTGCCAGCGACAAGCAGGGAGGAGGAGAGACCCAGTACTTC	TRBV7-8	TRBJ2-5	NA	NA
CASMVQGSGYTF	TGTGCCAGCATGGTTCAGGGGAGCGGCTACACCTTC	TRBV2	TRBJ1-2	NA	NA
CASSSPGGAEQYF	TGCGCCAGCAGCTCCCCTGGGGGGGCCGAGCAGTACTTC	TRBV5-1	TRBJ2-7	NA	NA
CAISESYGEHYEQYF	TGTGCCATCAGTGAGTCTTATGGTGAGCACTACGAGCAGTACTTC	TRBV10-3	TRBJ2-7	NA	NA
CASSSIWSGQGREETQYF	TGTGCCAGCAGTTCTATCTGGTCCGGACAGGGTAGGGAAGAGACCCAGTACTTC	TRBV27	TRBJ2-5	TRBD1	NA
CASREGAGAFYEQYF	TGTGCCAGCAGGGAGGGAGCGGGAGCTTTTTACGAGCAGTACTTC	TRBV6-1	TRBJ2-7	TRBD2	NA
CASSGLGLAGSNEQFF	TGTGCCAGCAGCGGCCTGGGACTAGCGGGGTCCAATGAGCAGTTCTTC	TRBV7-9	TRBJ2-1	TRBD2	NA
CASSSGDRARGYTF	TGTGCCAGCAGCTCTGGAGACAGGGCGCGGGGCTACACCTTC	TRBV7-9	TRBJ1-2	TRBD1	NA
CASSLQGYHEQYF	TGCGCCAGCAGCTTACAGGGGTACCACGAGCAGTACTTC	TRBV5-1	TRBJ2-7	TRBD1	once
CASSPGTSGSNEQFF	TGCGCCAGCAGCCCCGGGACTAGCGGGAGCAATGAGCAGTTCTTC	TRBV4-1	TRBJ2-1	TRBD2	NA
CASSVLAGGEETQYF	TGTGCCAGCTCCGTTCTAGCGGGGGGTGAAGAGACCCAGTACTTC	TRBV18	TRBJ2-5	TRBD2	NA
CAWRIAGGPREQFF	TGTGCCTGGAGAATAGCGGGAGGGCCGCGGGAGCAGTTCTTC	TRBV30	TRBJ2-1	TRBD2	NA
CAIRGKRGGAYNEQFF	TGTGCCATCAGGGGTAAGCGGGGGGGTGCCTACAATGAGCAGTTCTTC	TRBV10-3	TRBJ2-1	TRBD2	NA
CASSPLLHPGDQPQHF	TGCGCCAGCAGTCCGTTACTTCATCCAGGGGATCAGCCCCAGCATTTT	TRBV10-1	TRBJ1-5	NA	NA
CASNPPGVYSGNTIYF	TGTGCCTCGAACCCCCCAGGGGTCTACTCTGGAAACACCATATATTTT	TRBV19	TRBJ1-3	NA	NA
CASSSLHPDRGRSYEQYF	TGTGCCAGCAGTTCTCTTCACCCGGACAGGGGGAGGTCCTACGAGCAGTACTTC	TRBV28	TRBJ2-7	TRBD1	NA
CASSYYRDRGGYGYTF	TGTGCCAGCAGTTATTACCGGGACAGGGGAGGTTATGGCTACACCTTC	TRBV5-4	TRBJ1-2	TRBD1	NA